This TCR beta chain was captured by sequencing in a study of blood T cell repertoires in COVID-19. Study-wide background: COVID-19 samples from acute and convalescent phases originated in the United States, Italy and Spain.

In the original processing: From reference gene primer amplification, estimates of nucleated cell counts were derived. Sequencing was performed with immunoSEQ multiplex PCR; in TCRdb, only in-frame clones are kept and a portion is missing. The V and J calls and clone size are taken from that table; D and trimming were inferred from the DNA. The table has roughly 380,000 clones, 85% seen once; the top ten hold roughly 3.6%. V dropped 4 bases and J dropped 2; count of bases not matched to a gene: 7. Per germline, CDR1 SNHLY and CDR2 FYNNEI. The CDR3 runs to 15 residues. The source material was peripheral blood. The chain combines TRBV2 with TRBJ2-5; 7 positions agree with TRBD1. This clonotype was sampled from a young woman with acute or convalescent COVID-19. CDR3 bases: TGTGCCAGCAGTGGACAGGGTTTGGGGCAAGAGACCCAGTACTTC. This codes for CASSGQGLGQETQYF.